This TCR beta chain derives from a study of blood T cell repertoires in COVID-19. Repertoires were generated with immunoSEQ multiplex PCR, while TCRdb's copy carries only in-frame clones and drops some. The sample lists 150,000 to 200,000 clones, less than 90% occurring once. V gave up 6 bases and J gave up 5 bases, with 21 bases separating them. This CDR3 region has 16 residues. The V gene's germline CDR1 is SNHLY and CDR2 FYNNEI. The source is a man in his 70s with active or convalescent COVID-19. V usage is TRBV2 and J usage is TRBJ2-3; a weak D match, TRBD1 (6 bases). Source material: peripheral blood. CDR3 nucleotides: TGTGCCAGCAGGGTAGAAGTTACAGGGACGAAAGATACGCAGTATTTT. Translating it yields CASRVEVTGTKDTQYF.